The TCR beta chain under discussion was sequenced for a study of blood T cell repertoires in COVID-19 (dated by TCRdb to 2018 to 2021). At the level of the whole study: Collaborator samples came from the United States, Italy and Spain and covered acute and convalescent phases of COVID-19. Deeply sampled blood TCRbeta repertoires from subjects exposed to, actively infected with, or recovered from COVID-19 were included in the dataset. The material from the prospective study consisted of cDNA or gDNA derived from T cells, B-cell-depleted T cells, or PBMCs. The samples were drawn from two sources: the first 160 participants of the ongoing ImmuneRACE study, and 1,200 or so subjects contributed by 6 global collaborators. Where available, HLA class I and class II types were taken from metadata supplied by the sample provider and were not determined by assay-based typing. Sample metadata almost always included a de-identified subject ID, COVID-19 status, age in years and sex. The repertoires were made available in a free public database intended to serve as a resource for research on the immune response to SARS-CoV-2.

Points the paper makes about the study in general: Clinical and demographic metadata were provided uncurated, with the amount varying by source and participant.

TCRbeta CDR3 regions were amplified from genomic DNA using the immunoSEQ Assay, a bias-controlled multiplex PCR. Processing in the source paper ran as follows. Nucleated cell counts per sample were estimated from amplification of reference gene primers within the assay. To quantify the absolute abundance of each unique TCRbeta CDR3 rearrangement, sequence reads were collapsed and filtered. For each sample, productive Simpson clonality was calculated as the square root of Simpson's diversity index across productive rearrangements. In TCRdb, the immuneACCESS table is reduced to in-frame sequences with V and J assigned. These tables do not hold every clone; where another copy was compared, an unresolved V gene accounts for under half, and the others remain unexplained. From that table come the V and J calls and clone size; the DNA was used to work out D and trimming. Across this sample there are a few hundred thousand clones, with 89% seen only once. 3.5% to 5% of the sample goes to the ten largest clones.

The CDR3 contains 14 residues, cysteine and phenylalanine counted. The DNA shown is the 42-base CDR3, in frame from base 1. Sequences SQVTM (CDR1) and ANQGSEA (CDR2) are obtained from the germline V gene. Another Seattle source contributed samples from volunteer blood donors who had recovered from COVID-19. The collaborating institutions used their own protocols to collect whole blood in K2EDTA tubes. For TCRbeta analysis, collaborator samples were shipped as frozen whole blood, as isolated PBMCs, or as DNA extracted from either sample type. Comment on this clone: It has no known antigen specificity. The junction does not match germline at one end; this may be a read error.

This clonotype was sampled from a woman aged 40 to 55 who had recovered from COVID-19. The receptor chain draws on TRBV29-1 and TRBJ1-1, and TRBD1 may be the D gene, going by 6 matching bases. Specimen: peripheral blood. The CDR3 protein is CSVEEAGVKTEAFF. The sequenced DNA is TGCAGCGTTGAAGAGGCAGGGGTGAAAACTGAAGCTTTCTTT. The reference TRBV29-1 and TRBJ1-1 proteins fill in what lies around the CDR3, so the full variable domain reads SAVISQKPSRDICQRGTSLTIQCQVDSQVTMMFWYRQQPGQSLTLIATANQGSEATYESGFVIDKFPISRPNLTFSTLTVSNMSPEDSSIYLCSVEEAGVKTEAFFGQGTRLTVV.